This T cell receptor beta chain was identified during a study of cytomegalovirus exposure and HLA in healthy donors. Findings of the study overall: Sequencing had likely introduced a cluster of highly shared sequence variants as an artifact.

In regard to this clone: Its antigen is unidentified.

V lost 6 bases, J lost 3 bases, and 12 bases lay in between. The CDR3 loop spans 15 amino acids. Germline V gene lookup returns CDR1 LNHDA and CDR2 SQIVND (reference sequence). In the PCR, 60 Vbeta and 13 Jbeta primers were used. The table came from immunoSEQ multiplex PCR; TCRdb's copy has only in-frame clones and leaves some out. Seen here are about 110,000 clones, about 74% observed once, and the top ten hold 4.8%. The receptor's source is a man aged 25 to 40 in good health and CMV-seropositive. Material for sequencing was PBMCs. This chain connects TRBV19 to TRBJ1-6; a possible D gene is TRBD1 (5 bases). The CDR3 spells CASSGEGDYNSPLHF. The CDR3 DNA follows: TGTGCCAGTAGCGGCGAAGGGGACTATAATTCACCCCTCCACTTT.